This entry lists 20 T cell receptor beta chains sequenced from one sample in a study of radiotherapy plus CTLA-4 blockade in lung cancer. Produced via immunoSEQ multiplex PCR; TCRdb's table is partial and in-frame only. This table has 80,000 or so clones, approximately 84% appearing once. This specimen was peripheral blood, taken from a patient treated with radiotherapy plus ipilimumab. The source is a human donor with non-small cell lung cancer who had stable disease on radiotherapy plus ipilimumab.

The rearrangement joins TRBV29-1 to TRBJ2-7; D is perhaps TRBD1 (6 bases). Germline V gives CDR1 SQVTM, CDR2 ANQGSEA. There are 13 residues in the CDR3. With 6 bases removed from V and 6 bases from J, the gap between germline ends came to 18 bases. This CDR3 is CSVPGQGPGEQYF. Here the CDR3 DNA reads TGCAGCGTCCCGGGACAAGGCCCCGGCGAGCAGTACTTC.

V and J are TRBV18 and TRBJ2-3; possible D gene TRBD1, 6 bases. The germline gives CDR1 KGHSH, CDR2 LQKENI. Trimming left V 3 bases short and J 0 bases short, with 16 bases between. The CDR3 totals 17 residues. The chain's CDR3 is CASSPLPSGASTDTQYF. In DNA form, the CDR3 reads TGTGCCAGCTCACCCCTCCCTTCAGGGGCCAGCACAGATACGCAGTATTTT.

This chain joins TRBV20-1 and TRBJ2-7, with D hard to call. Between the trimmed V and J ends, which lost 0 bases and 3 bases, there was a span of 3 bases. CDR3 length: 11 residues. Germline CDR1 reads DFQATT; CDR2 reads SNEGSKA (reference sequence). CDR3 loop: CSAREDYEQYF. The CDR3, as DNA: TGCAGTGCTAGAGAGGACTACGAGCAGTACTTC.

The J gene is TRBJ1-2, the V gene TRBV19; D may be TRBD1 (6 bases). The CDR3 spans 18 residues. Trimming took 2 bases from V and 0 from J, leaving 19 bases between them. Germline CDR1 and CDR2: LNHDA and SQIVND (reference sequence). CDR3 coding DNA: TGTGCCAGTAGTATACCCCTCTCACAGGGTCGGTCTAACTATGGCTACACCTTC. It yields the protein CASSIPLSQGRSNYGYTF.

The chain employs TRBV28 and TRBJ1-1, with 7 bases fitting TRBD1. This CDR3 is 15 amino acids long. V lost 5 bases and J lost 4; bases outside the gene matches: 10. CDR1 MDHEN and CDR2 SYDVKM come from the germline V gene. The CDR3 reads CASSPVDRFPTEAFF. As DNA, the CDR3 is TGTGCCAGCAGTCCCGTGGACAGGTTCCCCACTGAAGCTTTCTTT.

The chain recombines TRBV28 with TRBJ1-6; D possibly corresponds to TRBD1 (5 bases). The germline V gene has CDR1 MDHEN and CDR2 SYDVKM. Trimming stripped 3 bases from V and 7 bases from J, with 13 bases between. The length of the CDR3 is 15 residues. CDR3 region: CASSFDWGGNSPLHF. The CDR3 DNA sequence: TGTGCCAGCAGTTTCGATTGGGGGGGGAATTCACCCCTCCACTTT.

The DNA for the CDR3 is TGTGCCAGCAGTTTACCAGGGTCGAATCAGCCCCAGCATTTT. Encoded protein: CASSLPGSNQPQHF. The gene calls are TRBV28 and TRBJ1-5; D perhaps matches TRBD1 (5 bases). Germline V lookup: CDR1 MDHEN, CDR2 SYDVKM. V lost 2 bases to trimming and J lost 4 bases, with 9 bases between them. This CDR3 spans 14 amino acids.

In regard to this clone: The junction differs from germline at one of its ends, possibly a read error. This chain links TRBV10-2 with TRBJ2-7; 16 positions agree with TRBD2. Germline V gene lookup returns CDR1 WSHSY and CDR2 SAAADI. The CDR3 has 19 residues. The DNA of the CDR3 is TGCGCCAGCTGTGAGTCGGCGGGGACTAGCGGGAGGGGGGGGTCCGAGCAGTACTTC. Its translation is CASCESAGTSGRGGSEQYF.

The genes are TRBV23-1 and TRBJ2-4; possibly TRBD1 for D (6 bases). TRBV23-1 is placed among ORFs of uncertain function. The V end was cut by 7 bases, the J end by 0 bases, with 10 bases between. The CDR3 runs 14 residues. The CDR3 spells CASTQGLAKNIQYF. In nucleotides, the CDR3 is TGCGCCAGCACTCAGGGGTTAGCCAAAAACATTCAGTACTTC.

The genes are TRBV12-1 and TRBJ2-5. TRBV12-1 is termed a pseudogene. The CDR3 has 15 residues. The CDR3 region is CASSSQGRGQETQYF. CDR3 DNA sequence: TGTGCCAGCAGCTCTCAGGGAAGAGGGCAAGAGACCCAGTACTTC.

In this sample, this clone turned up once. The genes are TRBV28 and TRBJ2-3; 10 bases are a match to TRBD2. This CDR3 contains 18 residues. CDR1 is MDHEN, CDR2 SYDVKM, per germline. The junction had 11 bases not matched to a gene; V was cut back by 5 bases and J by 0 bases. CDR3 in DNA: TGTGCCAGCAGTGTCCCGCTCACACTAGCGGGAAGCACAGATACGCAGTATTTT. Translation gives CASSVPLTLAGSTDTQYF.

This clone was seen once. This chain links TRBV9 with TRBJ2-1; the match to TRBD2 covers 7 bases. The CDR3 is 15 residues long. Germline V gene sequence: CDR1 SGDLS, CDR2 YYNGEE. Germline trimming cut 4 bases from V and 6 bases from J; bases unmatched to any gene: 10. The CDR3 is CASSPSASGINEQFF. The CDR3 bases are TGTGCCAGCAGCCCGAGCGCAAGCGGGATCAATGAGCAGTTCTTC.

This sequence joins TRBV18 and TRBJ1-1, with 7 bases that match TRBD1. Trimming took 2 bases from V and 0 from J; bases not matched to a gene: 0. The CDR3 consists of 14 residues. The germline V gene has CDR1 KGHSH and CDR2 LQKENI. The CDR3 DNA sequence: TGTGCCAGCTCACCAGGACAGGTGAACACTGAAGCTTTCTTT. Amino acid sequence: CASSPGQVNTEAFF.

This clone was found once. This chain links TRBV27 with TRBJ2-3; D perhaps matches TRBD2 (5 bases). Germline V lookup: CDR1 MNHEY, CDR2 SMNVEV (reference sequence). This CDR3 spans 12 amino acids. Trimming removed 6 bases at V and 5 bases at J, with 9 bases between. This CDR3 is CASRRVQDTQYF. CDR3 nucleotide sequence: TGTGCCAGCAGGAGGGTGCAAGATACGCAGTATTTT.

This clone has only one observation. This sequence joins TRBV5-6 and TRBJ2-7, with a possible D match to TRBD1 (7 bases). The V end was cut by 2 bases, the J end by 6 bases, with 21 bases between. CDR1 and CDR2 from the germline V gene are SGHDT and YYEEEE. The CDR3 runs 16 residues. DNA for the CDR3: TGTGCCAGCAGCTTACTCACAGGGGAGGTGAGAGGCGAGCAGTACTTC. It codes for CASSLLTGEVRGEQYF.

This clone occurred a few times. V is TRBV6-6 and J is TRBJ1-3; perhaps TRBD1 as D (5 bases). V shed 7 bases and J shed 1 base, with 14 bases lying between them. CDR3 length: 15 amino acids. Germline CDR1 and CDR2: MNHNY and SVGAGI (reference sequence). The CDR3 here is CASTGRVGSGNTIYF. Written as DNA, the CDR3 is TGTGCCAGCACTGGCAGGGTGGGATCTGGAAACACCATATATTTT.

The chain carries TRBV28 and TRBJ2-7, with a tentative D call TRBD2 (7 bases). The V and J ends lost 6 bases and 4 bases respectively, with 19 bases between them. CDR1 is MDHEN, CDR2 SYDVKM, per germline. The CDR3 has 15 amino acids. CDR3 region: CASRSGGGIMYEQYF. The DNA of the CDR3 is TGTGCCAGCAGGTCGGGGGGCGGGATTATGTACGAGCAGTACTTC.

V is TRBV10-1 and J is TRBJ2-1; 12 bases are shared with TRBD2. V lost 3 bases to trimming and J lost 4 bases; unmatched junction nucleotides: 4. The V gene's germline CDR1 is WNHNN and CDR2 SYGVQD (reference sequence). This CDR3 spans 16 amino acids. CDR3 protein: CASSDPTSGRYNEQFF. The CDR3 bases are TGCGCCAGCAGTGACCCGACTAGCGGGAGATACAATGAGCAGTTCTTC.

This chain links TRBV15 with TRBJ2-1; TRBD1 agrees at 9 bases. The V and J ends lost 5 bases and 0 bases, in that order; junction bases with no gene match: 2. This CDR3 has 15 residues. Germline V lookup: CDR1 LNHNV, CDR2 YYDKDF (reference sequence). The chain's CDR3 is CATSEDRGSYNEQFF. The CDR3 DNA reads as TGTGCCACCAGCGAGGACAGGGGCTCCTACAATGAGCAGTTCTTC.

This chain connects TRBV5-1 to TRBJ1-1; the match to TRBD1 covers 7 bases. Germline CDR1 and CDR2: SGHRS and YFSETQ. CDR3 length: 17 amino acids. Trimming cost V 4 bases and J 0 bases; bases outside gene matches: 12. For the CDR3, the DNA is TGCGCCAGCAGCGGAACAGGGGATTACGGGGTGAACACTGAAGCTTTCTTT. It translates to CASSGTGDYGVNTEAFF.